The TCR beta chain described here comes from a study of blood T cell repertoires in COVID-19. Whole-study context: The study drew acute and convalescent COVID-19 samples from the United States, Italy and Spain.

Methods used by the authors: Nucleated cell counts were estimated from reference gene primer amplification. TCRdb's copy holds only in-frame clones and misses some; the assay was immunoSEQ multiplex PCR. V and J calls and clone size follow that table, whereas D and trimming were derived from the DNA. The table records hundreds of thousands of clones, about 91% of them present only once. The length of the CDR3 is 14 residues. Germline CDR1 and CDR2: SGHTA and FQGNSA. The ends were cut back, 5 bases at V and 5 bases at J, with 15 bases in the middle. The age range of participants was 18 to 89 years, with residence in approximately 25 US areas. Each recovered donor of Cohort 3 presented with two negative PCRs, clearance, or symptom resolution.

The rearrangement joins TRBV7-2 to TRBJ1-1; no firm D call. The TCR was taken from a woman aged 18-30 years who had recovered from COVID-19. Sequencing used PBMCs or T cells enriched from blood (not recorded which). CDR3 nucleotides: TGTGCCAGCAGCCTATTATCGGGTGCTACTGAAGCTTTCTTT. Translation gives CASSLLSGATEAFF.